The clone carrying this T cell receptor (beta chain) was observed many times. A library prepared for alpha chains yielded this beta chain as an off-target read; its size is of little meaning. Time point here: sample taken at primary tumor resection. Unsorted samples of tumor, nontumor lung or frozen PBMC had their whole RNA sequenced. Samples were donated by 72 untreated early-stage non-small cell lung cancer patients. V shed 4 bases and J shed 6 bases, with 16 bases lying between them. CDR1 GTSNPN and CDR2 SVGIG come from the germline V gene (reference sequence). This CDR3 is built from 14 residues. From the 5' RACE reads, TCRdb called clonotypes with MiXCR, one entry per CDR3 protein. The sample lists 13,000 or so distinct CDR3 sequences; 3% to 4% were seen once. The sample belongs to a study of spatial heterogeneity in lung cancer. Study information: Beta-chain sequences consistently outnumbered alpha-chain sequences in detection.

The TCR comes from a male donor with early-stage non-small cell lung cancer. This chain connects TRBV30 to TRBJ2-1, with D perhaps matching TRBD2 (5 bases). Sample: PBMCs, taken at surgery. CDR3 DNA sequence: TGTGCCTGGAACGCCGGGGTTGGTACCAATGAGCAGTTCTTC. Its protein is CAWNAGVGTNEQFF.